This TCR beta chain was identified in a study of human T cells and chemical hapten exposure. The wider study: The sensitizing agent was 2% DPC, placed on 2 cm by 2 cm of upper inner arm skin. Regarding the study as a whole: No shift was seen in TCRs above 1 in 1000 frequency with DPC sensitization.

This clonotype was observed many times. Antigen unknown. The V gene's germline CDR1 is SGHAT and CDR2 FQNNGV. Trimming shortened V by 5 bases and J by 3 bases, and 19 bases separated the two germline ends. This CDR3 is built from 16 residues. As to time point: patch test 1, 2 weeks after DPC sensitization. Treatment: therapeutic diphenylcyclopropenone sensitization with weekly scalp DPC. MiXCR, run by TCRdb on the RACE reads, gives a single entry per CDR3 protein. Among roughly 380,000 distinct CDR3 sequences listed, around 4.8% were seen once. The source material was whole blood, sampled in connection with sensitization to the hapten diphenylcyclopropenone (DPC). The chain joins TRBV11-2 to TRBJ1-2; a weak D match, TRBD1 (6 bases). The sequence derives from a woman between 50 and 59 years old with alopecia areata. Some clones in this sample may be carry-over from other donors' samples. The DNA of the CDR3 is TGTGCCAGCAGCCCCCCTCAGGGGCTCACTTACTATGGCTACACCTTC. Translation gives CASSPPQGLTYYGYTF. The entire variable domain, with the rest obtained from reference TRBV11-2 and TRBJ1-2, is as follows: EAGVAQSPRYKIIEKRQSVAFWCNPISGHATLYWYQQILGQGPKLLIQFQNNGVVDDSQLPKDRFSAERLKGVDSTLKIQPAKLEDSAVYLCASSPPQGLTYYGYTFGSGTRLTVV.